This T cell receptor (beta chain) was profiled in a study of follicular helper T cells after annual influenza vaccination. Findings of the study overall: Plasmablast frequency change correlated with clonality change in ICOS+CD38+ cTfh.

Sample time point: 2014-2015 season, 7 days after vaccination. Clones were read by immunoSEQ multiplex PCR, and TCRdb kept only the in-frame ones, dropping some. Found here are fewer than 11,000 clones, around 83% of them singletons; the top ten hold roughly 0.69%. Note on this clone: Its target is not known.

CDR3 length: 12 amino acids. Germline V lookup: CDR1 GTSNPN, CDR2 SVGIG (reference sequence). The clonotype comes from an adult who received the influenza vaccine. This sample comprised CXCR5- memory CD4+ T cells sorted from blood, obtained 7 days after influenza vaccination. The chain uses TRBV30 and TRBJ2-7, with 7 bases fitting TRBD1. The CDR3: CASGQESYEQYF. DNA of the CDR3: TGTGCTTCCGGACAGGAGTCGTACGAGCAGTACTTC.